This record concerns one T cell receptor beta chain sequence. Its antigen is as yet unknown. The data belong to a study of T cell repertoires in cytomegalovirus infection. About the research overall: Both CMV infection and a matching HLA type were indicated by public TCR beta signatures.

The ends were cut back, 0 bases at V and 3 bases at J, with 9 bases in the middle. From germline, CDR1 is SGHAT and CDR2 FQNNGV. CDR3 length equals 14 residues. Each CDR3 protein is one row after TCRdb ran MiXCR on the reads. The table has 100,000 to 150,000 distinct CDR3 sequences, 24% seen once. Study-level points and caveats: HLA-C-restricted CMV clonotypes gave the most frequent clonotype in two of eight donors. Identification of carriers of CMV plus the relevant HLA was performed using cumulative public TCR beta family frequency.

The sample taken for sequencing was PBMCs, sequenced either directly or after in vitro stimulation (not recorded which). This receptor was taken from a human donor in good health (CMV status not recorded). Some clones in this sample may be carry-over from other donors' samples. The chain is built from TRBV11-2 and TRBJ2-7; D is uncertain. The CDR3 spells CASSLDLRSYEQYV. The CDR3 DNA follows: TGTGCCAGCAGCTTAGATCTCCGGAGCTACGAGCAGTACGTC.